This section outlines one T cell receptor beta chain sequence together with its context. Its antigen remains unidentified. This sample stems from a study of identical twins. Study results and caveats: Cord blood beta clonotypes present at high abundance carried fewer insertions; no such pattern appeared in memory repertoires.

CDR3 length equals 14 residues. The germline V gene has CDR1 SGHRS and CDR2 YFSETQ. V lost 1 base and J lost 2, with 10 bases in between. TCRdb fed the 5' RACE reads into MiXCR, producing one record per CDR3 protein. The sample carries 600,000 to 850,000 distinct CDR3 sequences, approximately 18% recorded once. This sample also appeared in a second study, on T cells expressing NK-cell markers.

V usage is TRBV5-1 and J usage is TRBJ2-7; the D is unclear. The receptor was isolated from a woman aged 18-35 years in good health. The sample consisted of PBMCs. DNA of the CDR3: TGCGCCAGCAGCTTGCGAGGTATTACCTACGAGCAGTACTTC. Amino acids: CASSLRGITYEQYF.